This TCR beta chain was retrieved from a study of blood T cell repertoires in COVID-19. The CDR3 loop spans 18 amino acids. Trimming removed 0 bases at V and 8 bases at J, with 22 bases between. Germline values: CDR1 MGHRA, CDR2 YSYEKL. Profiled with immunoSEQ multiplex PCR; TCRdb holds only in-frame clones, not every one. The sample has about 130,000 clones; 70% to 90% are singletons. The receptor was derived from an elderly woman with acute or convalescent COVID-19. The chain joins TRBV4-1 to TRBJ1-4; perhaps TRBD1 as D (6 bases). Sequencing was performed on peripheral blood. CDR3 sequence (DNA): TGCGCCAGCAGCCAAGAAGCCCTCCCGACGGACAGCCCGGAAAAACTGTTTTTT. Translating it yields CASSQEALPTDSPEKLFF.